A single sample is the source of the 26 T cell receptor beta chains below, sequenced in a study of T cell changes during pregnancy in multiple sclerosis. Libraries were prepared by immunoSEQ multiplex PCR; TCRdb keeps only in-frame clonotypes and omits some of them. Of approximately 59,000 clones in the sample, around 90% are singletons; the top ten hold approximately 1.3%. This specimen was peripheral blood, taken in the third trimester of pregnancy. These receptors originate from a female donor in good health, enrolled as a control in a pregnancy study.

The chain couples TRBV7-6 to TRBJ2-5; 8 bases match TRBD2. The J segment lost 0 bases and the V segment lost 5 bases, leaving 8 bases of the junction unmatched. Germline V lookup: CDR1 SGHVS, CDR2 FNYEAQ. This CDR3 is built from 16 residues. CDR3 in amino acids: CASSRGGRGYQETQYF. CDR3 in DNA: TGTGCCAGCAGCCGGGGGGGGCGCGGGTACCAAGAGACCCAGTACTTC.

This clone was observed once. This chain links TRBV5-1 with TRBJ2-5, with 7 bases matching TRBD1. The germline CDR1 and CDR2 sequences are SGHRS and YFSETQ. With 3 bases clipped from V and 0 bases from J, the junction kept 11 bases outside the gene matches. The CDR3 runs 17 residues. Here the CDR3 reads CASSSEDRSSYQETQYF. The CDR3 DNA follows: TGCGCCAGCAGCTCTGAGGACAGGTCCTCGTACCAAGAGACCCAGTACTTC.

V usage is TRBV11-3 and J usage is TRBJ2-4; 9 nucleotides agree with TRBD1. V shed 5 bases, J shed 8 bases, and the junction held 7 bases outside the gene matches. Germline CDR1 and CDR2: SGHNT and YENEEA. This CDR3 has 14 amino acids. The CDR3 DNA reads TGTGCCAGCAGCAGAGGGGGACAGGGAGACATTCAGTACTTC. It is translated as CASSRGGQGDIQYF.

This rearrangement joins TRBV5-4 to TRBJ2-2; D ambiguous. Between the trimmed V and J ends, which lost 4 bases and 4 bases, there was a span of 11 bases. The CDR3 has 14 residues. Germline assignment: CDR1 SGHNT and CDR2 YYREEE (reference sequence). The CDR3 protein is CASSPTPGTGELFF. CDR3 nucleotide sequence: TGTGCCAGCAGCCCTACCCCCGGCACCGGGGAGCTGTTTTTT. Supplemented by reference TRBV5-4 and TRBJ2-2, the full variable domain reads ETGVTQSPTHLIKTRGQQVTLRCSSQSGHNTVSWYQQALGQGPQFIFQYYREEENGRGNFPPRFSGLQFPNYSSELNVNALELDDSALYLCASSPTPGTGELFFGEGSRLTVL.

V usage is TRBV30 and J usage is TRBJ1-2; D remains unclear. CDR1 GTSNPN and CDR2 SVGIG come from the germline V gene (reference sequence). CDR3 size: 10 residues. Deletions cut 8 bases from V and 4 bases from J, with 8 bases between. The CDR3 bases are TGTGCCCTTCGGGGCTATGGCTACACCTTC. Protein: CALRGYGYTF.

The chain recombines TRBV15 with TRBJ2-5, with 8 positions matching TRBD2. The J segment lost 1 base and the V segment lost 0 bases, leaving 4 bases of the junction unmatched. CDR3 length: 16 residues. Germline V CDR1 and CDR2: LNHNV, YYDKDF (reference sequence). CDR3 DNA sequence: TGTGCCACCAGCAGAGATCACGGGGGGGGCCAAGAGACCCAGTACTTC. As protein: CATSRDHGGGQETQYF.

The chain has TRBV7-9 and TRBJ1-2; 7 nucleotides align to TRBD1. The junction had 7 bases not matched to a gene; V was cut back by 0 bases and J by 6 bases. The length of the CDR3 is 15 residues. The V gene's germline CDR1 is SEHNR and CDR2 FQNEAQ (reference sequence). The CDR3 loop is CASSLARDSRDGYTF. The CDR3, as DNA: TGTGCCAGCAGCTTAGCGCGGGACAGTCGTGATGGCTACACCTTC.

This sequence joins TRBV11-2 and TRBJ2-2, with D maybe TRBD1 (6 bases). Trimming took 6 bases from V and 3 from J, leaving 11 bases between them. The CDR3 sequence is 14 residues long. The V gene's germline CDR1 is SGHAT and CDR2 FQNNGV. The CDR3 sequence is CASSNRVDTGELFF. The CDR3 nucleotides read TGTGCCAGCAGTAACAGGGTCGACACCGGGGAGCTGTTTTTT.

V and J are TRBV6-4 and TRBJ2-1; 10 bases line up with TRBD2. The CDR3 is 16 residues long. The V segment lost 0 bases and the J segment 9 bases; nucleotides outside the gene matches: 8. The germline gives CDR1 MRHNA, CDR2 SNTAGT. Here the CDR3 reads CASSDSLAGELFEQFF. In nucleotides, the CDR3 is TGTGCCAGCAGTGACTCCCTAGCGGGGGAATTATTTGAGCAGTTCTTC.

This sequence joins TRBV13 and TRBJ2-5; D may be TRBD1 (6 bases). Trimming took off 3 bases at V and 1 base at J, with 12 bases between the two ends. Germline lookup yields CDR1 PRHDT and CDR2 FYEKMQ (reference sequence). CDR3 length: 15 residues. CDR3 sequence reads: CASSFPGDGQETQYF. The CDR3 DNA is TGTGCCAGCAGCTTTCCAGGGGATGGCCAAGAGACCCAGTACTTC.

The J gene is TRBJ1-2, the V gene TRBV4-2, with D possibly matching TRBD1 (6 bases). The CDR3 runs to 18 residues. Trimming removed 2 bases at V and 2 bases at J, with 21 bases between. CDR1 and CDR2 from the germline V gene are LGHNA and YNFKEQ. The chain's CDR3 is CASSQRLVVWGTNYGYTF. The DNA of the CDR3 is TGTGCCAGCAGCCAACGCCTTGTGGTCTGGGGGACAAACTATGGCTACACCTTC.

The chain is built from TRBV29-1 and TRBJ2-5; TRBD1 is a possible D gene (5 bases). Germline lookup yields CDR1 SQVTM and CDR2 ANQGSEA. This CDR3 contains 14 residues. V shed 7 bases and J shed 5 bases, with 20 bases lying between them. CDR3 bases: TGCAGCGCCGGTCGTGTAGGGGCGAGGGAGACCCAGTACTTC. It yields the protein CSAGRVGARETQYF.

This clone was seen just once. The J gene is TRBJ1-2, the V gene TRBV29-1, with 9 bases matching TRBD1. CDR1 and CDR2 from the germline V gene are SQVTM and ANQGSEA. The CDR3 length is 12 residues. V gave up 5 bases and J gave up 4 bases; unmatched junction bases: 2. The DNA of the CDR3 is TGCAGCGTTACAGGGGGCGGCTATGGCTACACCTTC. As protein: CSVTGGGYGYTF.

The rearrangement uses TRBV28 and TRBJ2-7, with 8 nucleotides matching TRBD1. In germline, CDR1 is MDHEN, CDR2 SYDVKM. The CDR3 spans 14 residues. After removal of 8 bases from V and 3 bases from J, the junction contained 9 bases not matched to a gene. CDR3 sequence reads: CASQHQGAVYEQYF. CDR3 in DNA: TGTGCCAGCCAACACCAGGGGGCGGTCTACGAGCAGTACTTC.

This clone was seen only once. The rearrangement uses TRBV10-3 and TRBJ1-1; 7 bases fit TRBD1. Germline-derived CDR1 and CDR2 are ENHRY and SYGVKD. Trimming took 6 bases from V and 0 from J; bases not matched to a gene: 4. The CDR3 loop spans 14 amino acids. The CDR3 nucleotides read TGTGCCATCAGGCAGGGGGAAATGAACACTGAAGCTTTCTTT. The encoded protein is CAIRQGEMNTEAFF.

The chain recombines TRBV27 with TRBJ2-1; 7 bases align to TRBD1. V lost 5 bases to trimming and J lost 6 bases; unmatched junction nucleotides: 4. The CDR3 loop spans 13 amino acids. Germline CDR1 reads MNHEY; CDR2 reads SMNVEV (reference sequence). The CDR3 loop is CASSAQGSNEQFF. CDR3 nucleotides: TGTGCCAGCAGTGCACAGGGGAGCAATGAGCAGTTCTTC.

The rearrangement links TRBV11-2 to TRBJ1-1; 7 positions match TRBD1. Losses at the gene ends were 1 base for V and 0 bases for J; bases not matched to a gene: 5. The CDR3 is 16 amino acids. Germline V gives CDR1 SGHAT, CDR2 FQNNGV. CDR3 in DNA: TGTGCCAGCAGCTTAGCGGGACAGAGGATGAACACTGAAGCTTTCTTT. Residues: CASSLAGQRMNTEAFF. Drawing the rest from reference TRBV11-2 and TRBJ1-1, the complete variable domain is EAGVAQSPRYKIIEKRQSVAFWCNPISGHATLYWYQQILGQGPKLLIQFQNNGVVDDSQLPKDRFSAERLKGVDSTLKIQPAKLEDSAVYLCASSLAGQRMNTEAFFGQGTRLTVV.

This chain joins TRBV4-2 and TRBJ2-6, with 9 bases aligning to TRBD1. With 0 bases clipped from V and 4 bases from J, the junction kept 1 base outside the gene matches. The length of the CDR3 is 16 residues. Germline V gene lookup returns CDR1 LGHNA and CDR2 YNFKEQ. CDR3 protein: CASSQEGTGGANVLTF. Written as DNA, the CDR3 is TGTGCCAGCAGCCAAGAAGGGACAGGGGGGGCCAACGTCCTGACTTTC.

This chain connects TRBV5-8 to TRBJ1-2, with D uncertain. V was clipped by 4 bases and J by 5 bases, with 15 bases between them. This CDR3 has 14 residues. Germline V lookup: CDR1 SGHTS, CDR2 YDEGEE. In DNA form, the CDR3 reads TGTGCCAGCAGCCGAGGACGGGAGCGGTATGGCTACACCTTC. This sequence encodes CASSRGRERYGYTF.

The chain employs TRBV5-6 and TRBJ1-2; 9 positions match TRBD1. The germline gives CDR1 SGHDT, CDR2 YYEEEE. This CDR3 is built from 16 residues. With V trimmed by 0 bases and J by 5 bases, 8 bases remained unmatched. The CDR3 nucleotides read TGTGCCAGCAGCTTGGCTGGAGACAGGGGGTCATATGGCTACACCTTC. This codes for CASSLAGDRGSYGYTF.

The rearrangement joins TRBV28 to TRBJ1-2; a weak D match, TRBD1 (6 bases). Trimming removed 4 bases from V and 4 bases from J, with 13 bases in between. The CDR3 consists of 14 residues. Per germline, CDR1 MDHEN and CDR2 SYDVKM. The CDR3 protein is CASSSIQGSYGYTF. In DNA form, the CDR3 reads TGTGCCAGCAGTTCCATCCAGGGGAGCTATGGCTACACCTTC.

The chain links TRBV19 to TRBJ2-2; 7 bases map to TRBD1. The V gene's germline CDR1 is LNHDA and CDR2 SQIVND (reference sequence). The CDR3 totals 14 residues. With V trimmed by 4 bases and J by 4 bases, 3 bases remained unmatched. The CDR3 protein is CASSTDRITGELFF. The CDR3 DNA reads TGTGCCAGTAGTACGGACAGGATCACCGGGGAGCTGTTTTTT.

The CDR3 sequence is CASSEGQLRHNEQFF. CDR3 in DNA: TGCGCCAGCAGCGAGGGACAGCTTCGTCACAATGAGCAGTTCTTC. This chain connects TRBV5-1 to TRBJ2-1, with 7 bases fitting TRBD1. This CDR3 is 15 amino acids long. Germline V gene sequence: CDR1 SGHRS, CDR2 YFSETQ. V trimming: 4 bases; J trimming: 5 bases; junction bases outside the gene matches: 9.

The V gene is TRBV5-6, the J gene TRBJ2-1; 8 nucleotides line up with TRBD1. The CDR3 totals 12 residues. CDR1 is SGHDT, CDR2 YYEEEE, per germline. Trimming cost V 0 bases and J 15 bases; bases outside gene matches: 5. The CDR3 DNA follows: TGTGCCAGCAGCTTGGGGACAGGGAACCCGTTCTTC. Amino acid sequence: CASSLGTGNPFF.

CDR3 nucleotides: TGTGCCAGCAGGCCTGGGACAGGGCGCCTTGAAGCTTTCTTT. Protein sequence: CASRPGTGRLEAFF. This chain joins TRBV7-9 and TRBJ1-1, with 9 bases fitting TRBD1. CDR1 is SEHNR and CDR2 is FQNEAQ in the germline V gene (reference sequence). CDR3 length: 14 amino acids. The V gene end was trimmed by 6 bases and the J gene end by 7 bases; junction bases not matched to a gene: 9.

V is TRBV7-3 and J is TRBJ1-1; tentatively, D is TRBD1 (5 bases). The V gene's germline CDR1 is SGHTA and CDR2 FQGTGA. Trimming cost V 2 bases and J 4 bases, with 17 bases left between them. This CDR3 region has 16 residues. Written as DNA, the CDR3 is TGTGCCAGCAGCTTAGATCCGACGCCGGGGGGCACTGAAGCTTTCTTT. This gives the protein CASSLDPTPGGTEAFF.